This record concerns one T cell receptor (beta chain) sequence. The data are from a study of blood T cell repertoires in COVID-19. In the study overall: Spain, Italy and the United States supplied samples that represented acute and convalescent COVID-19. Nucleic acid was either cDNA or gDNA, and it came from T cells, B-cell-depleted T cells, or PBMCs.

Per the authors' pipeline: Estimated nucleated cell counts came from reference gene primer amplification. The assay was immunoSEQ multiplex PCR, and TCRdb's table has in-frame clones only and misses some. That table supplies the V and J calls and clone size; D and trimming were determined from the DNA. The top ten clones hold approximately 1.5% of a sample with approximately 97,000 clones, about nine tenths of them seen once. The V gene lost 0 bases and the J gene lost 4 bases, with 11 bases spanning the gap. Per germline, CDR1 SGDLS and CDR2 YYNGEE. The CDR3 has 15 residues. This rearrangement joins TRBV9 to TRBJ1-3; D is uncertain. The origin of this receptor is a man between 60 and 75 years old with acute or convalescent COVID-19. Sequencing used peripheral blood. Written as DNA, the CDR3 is TGTGCCAGCAGCGTAGATCCCGGGGTCGGAAACACCATATATTTT. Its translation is CASSVDPGVGNTIYF.